This T cell receptor beta chain came from a study of Ad26.COV2.S vaccination and SARS-CoV-2 variants. The CDR3 covers 13 residues. The ends were cut back, 5 bases at V and 5 bases at J, with 13 bases in the middle. The V gene's germline CDR1 is MNHEY and CDR2 SVGEGT. Measured with immunoSEQ multiplex PCR; TCRdb has only the in-frame clones, and not every one. The data hold roughly 350,000 clones, with more than 75% observed a single time. Treatment specified: roughly 20 received Ad26.COV2.S at low or high dose, single or two shots; about 5 received placebo; per-sample allocation not given. The samples date from day 63 after the first vaccine or placebo injection.

The J gene is TRBJ2-7, the V gene TRBV6-2 or TRBV6-3, with a possible D match to TRBD2 (6 bases). Sequencing was performed on peripheral blood, taken in a trial of Ad26.COV2.S vaccine versus placebo. This receptor was identified in a person aged 18-60 years who received the Ad26.COV2.S COVID-19 vaccine or a placebo. Written as DNA, the CDR3 is TGTGCCAGCAGTGCCGGGGGAACCCACGAGCAGTACTTC. It codes for CASSAGGTHEQYF.